The clone carrying this T cell receptor beta chain was found a few times. Antigen: not known. TCR beta CDR3 sequences were amplified from RNA transcripts. RT-PCR in the first round (using the HTBI primer set) targeted the TCR CDR3. MiXCR, run by TCRdb on the multiplex PCR reads, gives a single entry per CDR3 protein. Of around 450,000 distinct CDR3 sequences listed, approximately 14% are singletons. This record comes from a study of T cells in Graves' hyperthyroidism and ophthalmopathy. The overall study: Peripheral blood was obtained at initial diagnosis, preceding any treatment. General study findings and limits: Blood samples included most of the expanded thyroid clonotypes exceeding 0.001.

Among the patients, aged 18 to 65, hyperthyroidism was newly diagnosed and had lasted under 2 months. More than 9.5 ml fresh peripheral blood yielded the PBMCs. Trimming took off 3 bases at V and 8 bases at J, with 16 bases between the two ends. Germline V gene data show CDR1 as MGHRA and CDR2 as YSYEKL. The CDR3 is 14 amino acids. The sample taken for sequencing was blood. This TCR derives from a young woman with Graves' hyperthyroidism. This chain joins TRBV4-1 and TRBJ1-2; D remains ambiguous. The CDR3 region has the DNA TGCGCCAGCAGCCACCCCGGTGATATGAAGGGCTACACCTTC. Translated: CASSHPGDMKGYTF.